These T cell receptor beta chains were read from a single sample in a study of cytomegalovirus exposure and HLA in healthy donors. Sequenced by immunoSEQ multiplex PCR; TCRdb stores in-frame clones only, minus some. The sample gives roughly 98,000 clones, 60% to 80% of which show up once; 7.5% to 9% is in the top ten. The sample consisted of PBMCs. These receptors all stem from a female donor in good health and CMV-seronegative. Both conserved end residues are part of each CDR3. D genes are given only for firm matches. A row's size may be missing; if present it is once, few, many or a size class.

cdr3_aa: CASSQTSRKTQYF
v_call: TRBV27
d_call: NA
j_call: TRBJ2-5
clone_size: once

cdr3_aa: CATSSPIGLNTDTQYF
v_call: TRBV15
d_call: NA
j_call: TRBJ2-3
clone_size: NA

cdr3_aa: CASSPIAGWNTEAFF
v_call: TRBV18
d_call: NA
j_call: TRBJ1-1
clone_size: NA

cdr3_aa: CASTRQPSNYGYTF
v_call: TRBV6-5
d_call: NA
j_call: TRBJ1-2
clone_size: NA

cdr3_aa: CASSLGGGGSYEQYF
v_call: TRBV5-1
d_call: TRBD1
j_call: NA
clone_size: few

cdr3_aa: CASSLGSGGGNTDTQYF
v_call: TRBV5-6
d_call: TRBD2
j_call: TRBJ2-3
clone_size: NA

cdr3_aa: CASRDRATNEKLFF
v_call: TRBV6-6
d_call: TRBD1
j_call: TRBJ1-4
clone_size: NA

cdr3_aa: CASSSGTSGNTNTGELFF
v_call: TRBV27
d_call: TRBD2
j_call: TRBJ2-2
clone_size: once

cdr3_aa: CASSLGQGGQPQHF
v_call: TRBV5-8
d_call: NA
j_call: TRBJ1-5
clone_size: NA

cdr3_aa: CASSAGLAAYNEQFF
v_call: TRBV11-2
d_call: TRBD2
j_call: TRBJ2-1
clone_size: NA

cdr3_aa: CASSFGKGARGTEAFF
v_call: TRBV28
d_call: TRBD1
j_call: TRBJ1-1
clone_size: once

cdr3_aa: CASSEQGYEQYF
v_call: TRBV10-3
d_call: TRBD1
j_call: TRBJ2-7
clone_size: NA

cdr3_aa: CASSIGEGEAFF
v_call: TRBV19
d_call: NA
j_call: TRBJ1-1
clone_size: few

cdr3_aa: CASSLFNYGYTF
v_call: TRBV5-6
d_call: NA
j_call: TRBJ1-2
clone_size: NA

cdr3_aa: CASSSRGTAFSSYEQYF
v_call: TRBV7-2
d_call: TRBD1
j_call: TRBJ2-7
clone_size: NA

cdr3_aa: CASSVGGAGGGNTGELFF
v_call: TRBV7-9
d_call: TRBD2
j_call: TRBJ2-2
clone_size: few

cdr3_aa: CASSFGSSYEQYF
v_call: TRBV5-1
d_call: NA
j_call: TRBJ2-7
clone_size: NA

cdr3_aa: CASSPRPLAGVRADTQYF
v_call: TRBV7-9
d_call: TRBD2
j_call: TRBJ2-3
clone_size: NA

cdr3_aa: CAIRPTDVSSYGYTF
v_call: TRBV10-3
d_call: NA
j_call: TRBJ1-2
clone_size: NA

cdr3_aa: CASSLLGRGEQYF
v_call: TRBV28
d_call: NA
j_call: TRBJ2-7
clone_size: NA

cdr3_aa: CASSLSSTDTQYF
v_call: TRBV27
d_call: NA
j_call: TRBJ2-3
clone_size: NA

cdr3_aa: CASCPGGSGSADTQYF
v_call: TRBV19
d_call: TRBD2
j_call: TRBJ2-3
clone_size: NA

cdr3_aa: CASSILRTVTEAFF
v_call: TRBV19
d_call: NA
j_call: TRBJ1-1
clone_size: NA

cdr3_aa: CASSPGSLLANVLTF
v_call: TRBV5-1
d_call: NA
j_call: TRBJ2-6
clone_size: few

cdr3_aa: CASSLGQAVSPLHF
v_call: TRBV5-6
d_call: TRBD1
j_call: TRBJ1-6
clone_size: few

cdr3_aa: CATRGGPGTGELFF
v_call: TRBV5-1
d_call: TRBD2
j_call: TRBJ2-2
clone_size: few

cdr3_aa: CASSIESGGYEQYF
v_call: TRBV19
d_call: NA
j_call: TRBJ2-7
clone_size: NA

cdr3_aa: CASSNQGVATEAFF
v_call: TRBV19
d_call: TRBD1
j_call: TRBJ1-1
clone_size: NA

cdr3_aa: CASSFVPTGEQFF
v_call: TRBV11-2
d_call: NA
j_call: TRBJ2-1
clone_size: NA

cdr3_aa: CASSALDRADTQYF
v_call: TRBV9
d_call: TRBD1
j_call: TRBJ2-3
clone_size: NA

cdr3_aa: CASSPEQSGSHEQYF
v_call: TRBV4-3
d_call: TRBD2
j_call: TRBJ2-7
clone_size: NA

cdr3_aa: CASSLSRQETQYF
v_call: TRBV7-9
d_call: NA
j_call: TRBJ2-5
clone_size: few

cdr3_aa: CASSLVHGGGYGYTF
v_call: TRBV27
d_call: NA
j_call: TRBJ1-2
clone_size: few

cdr3_aa: CASSLGAGRSYEQYF
v_call: TRBV7-2
d_call: NA
j_call: TRBJ2-7
clone_size: NA

cdr3_aa: CASSLTSGGPYEQYF
v_call: TRBV7-3
d_call: NA
j_call: TRBJ2-7
clone_size: NA

cdr3_aa: CASSSGTGLDTEAFF
v_call: TRBV18
d_call: TRBD1
j_call: TRBJ1-1
clone_size: few

cdr3_aa: CASIANTMRTDTQYF
v_call: TRBV2
d_call: NA
j_call: TRBJ2-3
clone_size: NA

cdr3_aa: CASSEAGYNEQFF
v_call: TRBV10-1
d_call: NA
j_call: TRBJ2-1
clone_size: NA

cdr3_aa: CASSLDRDRAYGYTF
v_call: TRBV6-6
d_call: TRBD1
j_call: TRBJ1-2
clone_size: NA

cdr3_aa: CASRHTGNNTEAFF
v_call: TRBV7-9
d_call: NA
j_call: TRBJ1-1
clone_size: NA

cdr3_aa: CAWSPGDIEAFF
v_call: TRBV30
d_call: NA
j_call: TRBJ1-1
clone_size: NA

cdr3_aa: CASSSRLGPNEQFF
v_call: TRBV28
d_call: NA
j_call: TRBJ2-1
clone_size: NA

cdr3_aa: CASNNRAAGANVLTF
v_call: TRBV27
d_call: NA
j_call: TRBJ2-6
clone_size: NA

cdr3_aa: CASSLWSGTNTGELFF
v_call: TRBV28
d_call: NA
j_call: TRBJ2-2
clone_size: NA

cdr3_aa: CASQGGGYTF
v_call: TRBV6-5
d_call: TRBD1
j_call: TRBJ1-2
clone_size: NA

cdr3_aa: CASSGVYNEQFF
v_call: TRBV25-1
d_call: NA
j_call: TRBJ2-1
clone_size: NA

cdr3_aa: CSVGDRGIDQPQHF
v_call: TRBV29-1
d_call: TRBD1
j_call: TRBJ1-5
clone_size: NA

cdr3_aa: CACNRDSLTYNEQFF
v_call: TRBV30
d_call: TRBD1
j_call: TRBJ2-1
clone_size: NA